These T cell receptor beta chains were read from a single sample in a study of T-cell reconstitution after alpha-beta-depleted transplantation in children. TCRdb processed the PCR reads anew with MiXCR; each CDR3 protein has one entry. The sample lists some 600,000 distinct CDR3 sequences; 16% were seen once. The sample was PBMCs from the stem cell graft donor, taken from the stem cell graft. The receptor set was obtained from a human donor who donated a stem cell graft to a child with acute myeloid leukemia. The CDR3 runs from the conserved cysteine through the conserved F or W. The D gene is left open where the match is weak. The size entry is marked missing in some rows and otherwise reads once, few, many or a size class.

clone_size	j_call	v_call	d_call	cdr3_nt	cdr3_aa
many	TRBJ2-5	TRBV5-6	TRBD1	TGTGCCAGCAGCTGGGACAGGGGACGAATTCAAGAGACCCAGTACTTC	CASSWDRGRIQETQYF
few	TRBJ2-6	TRBV6-1	TRBD1	TGTGCCAGCACCAAGGGACAGCTGCGCAAAGGGGGGGCCAACGTCCTGACTTTC	CASTKGQLRKGGANVLTF
few	TRBJ2-3	TRBV21-1	.	TGTGCCAGCAGCAAAGTCAGGAGGGGTGTGGCAGATACGCAGTATTTT	CASSKVRRGVADTQYF
.	TRBJ2-1	TRBV7-9	.	TGTGCCAGCAGCGACCGACAGACCACCTACAATGAGCAGTTCTTC	CASSDRQTTYNEQFF
few	TRBJ1-2	TRBV6-5	.	TGTGCCAGCAGTTCCGGGCCCCGCTATGGCTACACCTTC	CASSSGPRYGYTF
many	TRBJ1-4	TRBV20-1	.	TGCAGTGCTATGCCGCCCGGTGAAAAACTGTTTTTT	CSAMPPGEKLFF
few	TRBJ2-7	TRBV12-3/TRBV12-4	.	TGTGCCAGCAGTTCGCCCTCAGACCCTGACAGGCCCTACTTGTACGAGCAGTACTTC	CASSSPSDPDRPYLYEQYF
many	TRBJ1-1	TRBV29-1	.	TGCAGCGTTGCGAGGGGGAGCACTGAAGCTTTCTTT	CSVARGSTEAFF
few	TRBJ1-1	TRBV7-8	.	TGTGCCAGCAGCGCTGGGGGACCTAAGCCTGAAGCTTTCTTT	CASSAGGPKPEAFF
.	TRBJ2-5	TRBV12-5	.	TGTGCTAGTGGTTCCCGAGAGACCCAGTACTTC	CASGSRETQYF
few	TRBJ1-2	TRBV28	TRBD1	TGTGCCAGCAGCACCGGGACAGGGGCTCCTCTGTACGGCTACACCTTC	CASSTGTGAPLYGYTF
few	TRBJ2-1	TRBV21-1	.	TGTGCCAGCAGCAAGGGCGACAGGGGTCACTACAATGAGCAGTTCTTC	CASSKGDRGHYNEQFF
few	TRBJ2-5	TRBV5-6	TRBD2	TGTGCCAGCAGCCCCCTAGCGGGGGGTTGGCAAGAGACCCAGTACTTC	CASSPLAGGWQETQYF
few	TRBJ2-1	TRBV20-1	.	TGCAGTGCTAGAGACTTAGACAGCTACAATGAGCAGTTCTTC	CSARDLDSYNEQFF
few	TRBJ2-2	TRBV29-1	.	TGCAGCGTTGAAGGGATTGCGGACAGGAACACCGGGGAGCTGTTTTTT	CSVEGIADRNTGELFF
many	TRBJ2-7	TRBV13	.	TGTGCCAGCAGCTTCAGGACAGTTTCCTACGAGCAGTACTTC	CASSFRTVSYEQYF
few	TRBJ1-4	TRBV20-1	.	TGCAGTGCTAAGGGGACTCCGAATGAAAAACTGTTTTTT	CSAKGTPNEKLFF
many	TRBJ2-7	TRBV30	.	TGTGCCTGGAGTGTTGTGGACTACGAGCAGTACTTC	CAWSVVDYEQYF
many	TRBJ2-1	TRBV7-2	.	TGTGCCAGCAGCTTAGCCCCGAGGATATCTGACAATGAGCAGTTCTTC	CASSLAPRISDNEQFF
.	TRBJ2-2	TRBV29-1	TRBD1	TGCAGCGTTGAAGATAACAGGGGGCAGATCGGGGAGCTGTTTTTT	CSVEDNRGQIGELFF
.	TRBJ1-5	TRBV7-2	.	TGTGCCAGCAGCTTCGAGGGGTTTGCTCAGCCCCAGCATTTT	CASSFEGFAQPQHF
few	TRBJ1-5	TRBV12-3/TRBV12-4	TRBD1	TGTGCCAGCCGAGGGACAGGGGGAAATCAGCCCCAGCATTTT	CASRGTGGNQPQHF
.	TRBJ2-3	TRBV28	TRBD2	TGTGCCAGCAGTGACTTTCCGGGACTAGCGGGGGGAAGCACAGATACGCAGTATTTT	CASSDFPGLAGGSTDTQYF
few	TRBJ1-5	TRBV20-1	.	TGCAGTGCTAGAGCGGTGGGCGGTAGCAATCAGCCCCAGCATTTT	CSARAVGGSNQPQHF
few	TRBJ1-2	TRBV4-3	.	TGCGCCAGCAGCCAAGATTGGTGGGGACCCCTTAGCTATGGCTACACCTTC	CASSQDWWGPLSYGYTF
many	TRBJ1-6	TRBV20-1	.	TGCAGTGCTAGAAACACCGGGACGGATAATTCACCCCTCCACTTT	CSARNTGTDNSPLHF
few	TRBJ1-1	TRBV12-3/TRBV12-4	TRBD1	TGTGCCAGCAGTATCAGGGGGTCCAACACTGAAGCTTTCTTT	CASSIRGSNTEAFF
many	TRBJ1-1	TRBV9	TRBD1	TGTGCCAGCAGCGTAGGGTCACAGGGGAGGATGAACACTGAAGCTTTCTTT	CASSVGSQGRMNTEAFF
many	TRBJ1-1	TRBV7-2	.	TGTGCCAGCAGCTTAGCGCTAGTACAGGATGAAGCTTTCTTT	CASSLALVQDEAFF
.	TRBJ2-2	TRBV5-1	TRBD2	TGCGCCAGCAGCCCCCTCCCGAGGGGAGCGGGGAGCACGAACACCGGGGAGCTGTTTTTT	CASSPLPRGAGSTNTGELFF
.	TRBJ2-7	TRBV12-5	.	TGTGCTAGTGGTTTCGAGGGTTCTGACGAGCAGTACTTC	CASGFEGSDEQYF
.	TRBJ2-1	TRBV12-3/TRBV12-4	TRBD1	TGTGCCAGCAGTTTCCAACTTCTTACCGGGACAGGGTCCCATGAGCAGTTCTTC	CASSFQLLTGTGSHEQFF
few	TRBJ2-5	TRBV7-9	TRBD2	TGTGCCAGCAGCTTACTTGCGGGGGGCTCGAACTTC	CASSLLAGGSNF
.	TRBJ2-3	TRBV7-9	.	TGTGCCAGCAGCTCCCCATCTAGCACAGATACGCAGTATTTT	CASSSPSSTDTQYF
many	TRBJ2-7	TRBV29-1	TRBD1	TGCAGCGTCATGGGACAGGGGAAGTACGAGCAGTACTTC	CSVMGQGKYEQYF
many	TRBJ1-5	TRBV20-1	.	TGCAGTGCTAGAGATGATTGGGGTGGGTACCAGCCCCAGCATTTT	CSARDDWGGYQPQHF
.	TRBJ1-2	TRBV6-2/TRBV6-3	.	TGTGCCAGCGACCGGGGGAGCAACTATGGCTACACCTTC	CASDRGSNYGYTF
.	TRBJ1-1	TRBV11-2	.	TGTGCCAGCAGCTTAGATAACGGCCGCGAAGCTTTCTTT	CASSLDNGREAFF
few	TRBJ2-1	TRBV25-1	TRBD2	TGTGCCAGCAGTGAATTACTAGCGGGCAAGCAGTTCTTC	CASSELLAGKQFF
many	TRBJ2-1	TRBV20-1	TRBD2	TGCGGATCTCTAGCGGGGGGCAACAATGAGCAGTTCTTC	CGSLAGGNNEQFF